This T cell receptor (beta chain) comes out of a study of T cell responses to AZD1222 COVID-19 vaccine. In the study overall: Second doses that came at about 4 or about 12 weeks were put together. Overall study results and limits: There were mostly white British donors and more females than males, and clonal diversity was possibly underestimated.

TCRdb's copy holds only in-frame clones and misses some; the assay was immunoSEQ multiplex PCR. Counted here are 170,000 or so clones, less than 95% occurring once; the ten biggest clones make up less than 1.6%. The V gene's germline CDR1 is LGHDT and CDR2 YNNKEL (reference sequence). The CDR3 sequence is 16 residues long. Trimming pared 4 bases from V and 4 bases from J, leaving 19 bases between. A remark on this clone: Its target is not known.

This receptor was identified in an adult in good health. The rearrangement joins TRBV3-1 (or the pseudogene TRBV3-2) to TRBJ1-1; weak D call: TRBD1 (5 bases). This specimen was peripheral blood, taken on day 0 of AZD1222 vaccination. The CDR3 nucleotides read TGTGCCAGCAGCCGACGCCCAGACAGACTCGGCACTGAAGCTTTCTTT. This encodes CASSRRPDRLGTEAFF.